The present entry profiles one T cell receptor (beta chain) with its context. Its antigen remains unknown. CDR3 length equals 14 residues. After removal of 8 bases from V and 6 bases from J, the junction contained 9 bases not matched to a gene. Germline V gene lookup returns CDR1 MNHNY and CDR2 SVGAGI (reference sequence). CD8 cells regarded as naive lacked CD45RO, were positively chosen for CCR7, and omitted terminally differentiated effector memory CD45RA+ cells. Nashville, Tennessee was home to all donors, who were Caucasian adults. The source of the sample is a study of shared clonotypes between healthy human individuals. The study, taken as a whole, reports: A handful of donors had roughly 5% of their naive CD4 clonotypes in common.

Evenly divided among several immunoSEQ plates was the genomic DNA of each subset. Authors' methods: Junction-only sequences without quality scores were provided by ImmunoSEQ, so filtering was different. Clones were sequenced by immunoSEQ multiplex PCR, and TCRdb holds only the in-frame ones, with some missing. Clonal size and the V and J genes are those of that table, whereas D and trimming came from the DNA. The table has about 1,900,000 clones, roughly 95% seen once. The gene calls are TRBV6-6 and TRBJ1-5; 8 nucleotides match TRBD1. Sequenced: naive CD8+ T cells sorted from blood. The TCR originated in a man between 18 and 29 years old in good health. The CDR3 region is CASDEPGGGQPQHF. CDR3 bases: TGTGCCAGCGATGAACCAGGGGGCGGTCAGCCCCAGCATTTT.